There are a few counts of the clone carrying this T cell receptor beta chain. What it recognizes is unknown. The read stops 3 residues short of the end of the CDR3; the missing end is completed from the germline J gene. The data were taken from a study of T cell clonality in common variable immunodeficiency. General observations from the study: Reportedly, TCR beta sequences from common variable immunodeficiency showed fewer deletions and N-nucleotide insertions.

Diagnosis required reduced IgG, IgA and/or IgM with specific antibody deficiency. CVID subjects were 15 female and 29 male, aged roughly 8 to 64. CVID subjects were neither ill nor on immunomodulatory or immunosuppressive medication at sampling. Blood samples were heparinized, about 4.5 to 9 ml per donor. Only in-frame clones appear in the TCRdb table, and some are missing; sequencing was by immunoSEQ multiplex PCR. The sample yields 10,000 to 13,000 clones, without any singletons. V was shortened by 4 bases and J by 6 bases, with 13 bases between the two germline ends. The CDR3 runs to 13 residues. Germline lookup yields CDR1 SEHNR and CDR2 FQNEAQ (reference sequence).

V gene TRBV7-9 combines with J gene TRBJ2-7; the D gene is possibly TRBD1 (5 bases). The receptor was isolated from a human donor with common variable immunodeficiency. The sample taken for sequencing was peripheral blood mononuclear cells. The CDR3 loop reads CASSSIMQGEQYF. The covered CDR3 bases are TGTGCCAGCAGCTCAATAATGCAGGGCGAG.